This passage covers 22 T cell receptor beta chains from one sample sequenced in a study of CD8 T cell repertoires and HIV-1 epitope variants. Measured with immunoSEQ multiplex PCR; TCRdb has only the in-frame clones, and not every one. The repertoire consists of about 1,100 clones, with approximately 70% occurring once and the leading ten covering just under 45%. These receptors have no known antigen. Sequencing was carried out using cultured CD8+ T cells derived from PBMCs. The receptors derive from a male donor with HIV.

The genes are TRBV27 and TRBJ2-7, with D perhaps given as TRBD1 or TRBD2 (5 bases each). V lost 0 bases, J lost 0 bases, and 12 bases lay in between. This CDR3 is 16 amino acids long. Per germline, CDR1 MNHEY and CDR2 SMNVEV (reference sequence). DNA for the CDR3: TGTGCCAGCAGTTTATCGGTTGGGACGTACTCCTACGAGCAGTACTTC. Residues: CASSLSVGTYSYEQYF.

The gene calls are TRBV27 and TRBJ2-2; 11 bases fit TRBD2. V was pared by 3 bases and J by 2 bases, with 8 bases of the junction left unmatched. The CDR3 covers 18 residues. Germline V gives CDR1 MNHEY, CDR2 SMNVEV (reference sequence). The CDR3 DNA sequence: TGTGCCAGCAGTTTTACGACTAGCGGGAACTTAAACACCGGGGAGCTGTTTTTT. Translated, it gives CASSFTTSGNLNTGELFF.

The J gene is TRBJ1-1, the V gene TRBV7-8; D is unclear. Germline V gene data show CDR1 as SGHVS and CDR2 as FQNEAQ. The CDR3 is 13 residues long. The ends were cut back, 5 bases at V and 4 bases at J, with 11 bases in the middle. CDR3 amino acids: CASSATQSTEAFF. The CDR3 region has the DNA TGTGCCAGCAGCGCAACACAAAGCACTGAAGCTTTCTTT.

The chain carries TRBV4-3 and TRBJ1-4; D possibly corresponds to TRBD1 (5 bases). The V gene lost 2 bases and the J gene lost 5 bases, with 15 bases spanning the gap. Germline V CDR1 and CDR2: LGHNA, YSLEER. The CDR3 loop spans 16 amino acids. The CDR3 loop is CASSQFLGAENEKLFF. CDR3 DNA sequence: TGCGCCAGCAGCCAATTCCTCGGGGCAGAGAATGAAAAACTGTTTTTT.

The chain has TRBV4-3 and TRBJ2-5; no definite D call. Trimming removed 5 bases from V and 5 bases from J, with 12 bases in between. The germline gives CDR1 LGHNA, CDR2 YSLEER. The CDR3 covers 13 residues. CDR3 region: CASSSLLTETQYF. CDR3 DNA sequence: TGCGCCAGCAGCTCCCTTCTCACGGAGACCCAGTACTTC.

The chain combines TRBV5-4 with TRBJ2-7; 7 bases align to TRBD2. The CDR3 has 15 residues. V lost 5 bases and J lost 4; bases outside the gene matches: 12. The germline V gene encodes CDR1 SGHNT and CDR2 YYREEE (reference sequence). In DNA, the CDR3 is TGTGCCAGCAGAGCGAGTGGCGGGAGTGGGTACGAGCAGTACTTC. Encoded protein: CASRASGGSGYEQYF.

This clone came up once. The chain joins TRBV27 to TRBJ2-7, with 10 positions matching TRBD2. The germline gives CDR1 MNHEY, CDR2 SMNVEV (reference sequence). V gave up 2 bases and J gave up 5 bases; unmatched junction bases: 6. The CDR3 totals 15 residues. In DNA form, the CDR3 reads TGTGCCAGCAGTTTAGTTGGGACTAGCGACGACGAGCAGTACTTC. This gives the protein CASSLVGTSDDEQYF.

Only a few counts were recorded for this clone. The chain carries TRBV6-5 and TRBJ1-2; 7 nucleotides line up with TRBD1. V dropped 5 bases and J dropped 8; count of bases not matched to a gene: 8. The germline V gene has CDR1 MNHEY and CDR2 SVGAGI. The CDR3 is 13 residues long. The CDR3 coding sequence is TGTGCCAGCAGTCAAGACAGGGAGGGAGGCTACACCTTC. It translates to CASSQDREGGYTF.

This clone turned up a few times. This chain's CDR3 is CASSLWAEGSTGELFF. The CDR3 bases are TGTGCCAGCAGTTTGTGGGCGGAAGGGTCCACCGGGGAGCTGTTTTTT. V gene TRBV28 combines with J gene TRBJ2-2, with D unclear. V lost 3 bases and J lost 4, with 15 bases in between. Germline V gene sequence: CDR1 MDHEN, CDR2 SYDVKM. CDR3 length: 16 residues.

CDR3 DNA sequence: TGTGCCAGCACTTCCCTCTCCTACGAGCAGTACTTC. Its protein product is CASTSLSYEQYF. The rearrangement joins TRBV27 to TRBJ2-7; unclear D gene. The germline V gene has CDR1 MNHEY and CDR2 SMNVEV (reference sequence). The germline V and J ends were trimmed by 7 bases and 0 bases, with 7 bases remaining between them. CDR3 length: 12 amino acids.

This sequence joins TRBV28 and TRBJ2-7; D is unresolved. V was clipped by 6 bases and J by 7 bases, with 10 bases between them. The CDR3 has 11 residues. Germline-derived CDR1 and CDR2 are MDHEN and SYDVKM. The CDR3 coding sequence is TGTGCCAGCAGCGTGAACATGGAGCAGTACTTC. It translates to CASSVNMEQYF.

The J gene is TRBJ2-7, the V gene TRBV28, with 10 bases lining up with TRBD2. The CDR3 sequence is 19 residues long. The V and J ends lost 6 bases and 0 bases, in that order; junction bases with no gene match: 17. CDR1 and CDR2 from the germline V gene are MDHEN and SYDVKM. In DNA form, the CDR3 reads TGTGCCAGCAGCCTAACCGTTCGTATGGGGACTAGCGACTCCTACGAGCAGTACTTC. Protein product: CASSLTVRMGTSDSYEQYF.

The CDR3 nucleotides are TGTGCCAGCAGACCCGAGGGGGGTCGGCACGAGCAGTACTTC. It specifies CASRPEGGRHEQYF. This chain connects TRBV28 to TRBJ2-7; D possibly matches TRBD1 or TRBD2 (6 bases each). The V end was cut by 6 bases, the J end by 5 bases, with 17 bases between. The CDR3 extends over 14 amino acids. Germline assignment: CDR1 MDHEN and CDR2 SYDVKM.

This clone was found a few times. The chain employs TRBV7-6 and TRBJ1-2; 9 bases line up with TRBD1. This CDR3 has 13 amino acids. The J segment lost 6 bases and the V segment lost 5 bases, leaving 4 bases of the junction unmatched. CDR1 and CDR2 (germline): SGHVS, FNYEAQ. CDR3 loop: CASSGQGWNGYTF. The CDR3 region has the DNA TGTGCCAGCAGCGGACAGGGGTGGAATGGCTACACCTTC.

This clone is classed as large. The gene calls are TRBV27 and TRBJ2-7; D may be TRBD2 (6 bases). The V end lost 6 bases, the J end lost 2 bases, and 20 bases lay between the germline ends. This CDR3 contains 16 residues. Germline CDR1 is MNHEY and CDR2 is SMNVEV (reference sequence). This chain's CDR3 is CASSLTSGTFAYEQYF. DNA for the CDR3: TGTGCCAGCAGCTTAACCTCAGGGACTTTCGCCTACGAGCAGTACTTC.

A single count supports this clone. This sequence joins TRBV9 and TRBJ2-7, with TRBD1 matching 11 bases. CDR1 and CDR2 from the germline V gene are SGDLS and YYNGEE. The CDR3 is made up of 14 amino acids. Trimming cost V 4 bases and J 5 bases; bases outside gene matches: 5. DNA of the CDR3: TGTGCCAGCAGCCGGACAGGGGGCGGCGACGAGCAGTACTTC. Protein product: CASSRTGGGDEQYF.

This chain joins TRBV4-3 and TRBJ2-6; D is uncertain. The CDR3 has 16 amino acids. Germline V gene lookup returns CDR1 LGHNA and CDR2 YSLEER. V lost 0 bases to trimming and J lost 4 bases, with 10 bases between them. The CDR3 loop reads CASSQDWQAGANVLTF. In DNA form, the CDR3 reads TGCGCCAGCAGCCAAGATTGGCAGGCCGGGGCCAACGTCCTGACTTTC.

This clone appeared once. The chain combines TRBV2 with TRBJ2-1; 10 nucleotides align to TRBD1. Germline V gene lookup returns CDR1 SNHLY and CDR2 FYNNEI. This CDR3 comprises 14 residues. Trimming at V came to 9 bases and at J to 5 bases, leaving 7 bases not matched to a gene. CDR3 amino acids: CAREGQGYDNEQFF. The CDR3 nucleotides read TGTGCCAGAGAGGGACAGGGGTACGACAATGAGCAGTTCTTC.

The chain combines TRBV19 with TRBJ1-2, with D possibly TRBD1 on 5 matching bases. The CDR3 consists of 14 residues. CDR1 is LNHDA and CDR2 is SQIVND in the germline V gene (reference sequence). Trimming left V 6 bases short and J 6 bases short, with 17 bases between. For the CDR3, the DNA is TGTGCCAGTAGGACTTCGGGGTCAGGGCATGGCTACACCTTC. This codes for CASRTSGSGHGYTF.

The rearrangement joins TRBV6-5 to TRBJ2-3, with D maybe TRBD2 (5 bases). The germline V gene has CDR1 MNHEY and CDR2 SVGAGI. V was cut by 5 bases and J by 8 bases, with 17 bases left in between. The CDR3 runs 14 residues. The CDR3 here is CASSPGLRDGTQYF. In DNA form, the CDR3 reads TGTGCCAGCAGTCCTGGACTGAGAGACGGTACGCAGTATTTT.

A single count supports this clone. The chain joins TRBV29-1 to TRBJ2-7, with 9 bases matching TRBD1. Germline V CDR1 and CDR2: SQVTM, ANQGSEA. The CDR3 is made up of 13 amino acids. V gave up 4 bases and J gave up 6 bases; unmatched junction bases: 7. CDR3 DNA: TGCAGCGTTGCCAGCACAGGGGGCGGCGAGCAGTACTTC. Protein: CSVASTGGGEQYF.

The gene calls are TRBV7-2 and TRBJ2-7, with a tentative D call TRBD2 (6 bases). Trimming cost V 2 bases and J 0 bases, with 11 bases left between them. CDR3 size: 15 residues. Germline V gene sequence: CDR1 SGHTA, CDR2 FQGNSA. The CDR3 region is CASSLTRDSSYEQYF. The DNA for the CDR3 is TGTGCCAGCAGCTTAACCCGGGACTCCTCCTACGAGCAGTACTTC. The full variable domain, its missing parts supplied by reference TRBV7-2 and TRBJ2-7, is GAGVSQSPSNKVTEKGKDVELRCDPISGHTALYWYRQSLGQGLEFLIYFQGNSAPDKSGLPSDRFSAERTGGSVSTLTIQRTQQEDSAVYLCASSLTRDSSYEQYFGPGTRLTVT.